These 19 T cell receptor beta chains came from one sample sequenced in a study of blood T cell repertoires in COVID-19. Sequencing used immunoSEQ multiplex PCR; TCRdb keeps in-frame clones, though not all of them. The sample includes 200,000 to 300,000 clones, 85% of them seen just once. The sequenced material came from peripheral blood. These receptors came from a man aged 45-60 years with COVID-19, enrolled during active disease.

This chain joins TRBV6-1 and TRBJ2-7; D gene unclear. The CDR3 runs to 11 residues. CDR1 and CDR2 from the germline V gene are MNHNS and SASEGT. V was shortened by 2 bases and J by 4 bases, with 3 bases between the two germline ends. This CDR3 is CASSELYEQYF. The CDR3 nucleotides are TGTGCCAGCAGTGAATTATACGAGCAGTACTTC.

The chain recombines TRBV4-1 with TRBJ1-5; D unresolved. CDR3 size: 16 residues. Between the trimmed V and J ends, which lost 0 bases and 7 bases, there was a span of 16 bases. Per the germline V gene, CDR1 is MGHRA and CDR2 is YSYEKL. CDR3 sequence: CASSQDRTAAWQPQHF. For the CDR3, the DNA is TGCGCCAGCAGCCAAGATCGTACAGCAGCCTGGCAGCCCCAGCATTTT.

CDR3 nucleotides: TGCGCCAGCAGCTTGGAGCCCCTCCAAGAGACCCAGTACTTC. This gives the protein CASSLEPLQETQYF. The V and J genes are TRBV5-1 and TRBJ2-5; D is ambiguous. Trimming shortened V by 0 bases and J by 1 base, and 7 bases separated the two germline ends. Germline CDR1 is SGHRS and CDR2 is YFSETQ. CDR3 length: 14 residues.

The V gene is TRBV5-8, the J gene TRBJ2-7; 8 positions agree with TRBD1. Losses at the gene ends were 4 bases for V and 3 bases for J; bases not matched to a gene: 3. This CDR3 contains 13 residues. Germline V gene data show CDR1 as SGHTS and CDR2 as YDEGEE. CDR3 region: CASSKDRGYEQYF. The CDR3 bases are TGTGCCAGCAGCAAAGACAGGGGCTACGAGCAGTACTTC.

The CDR3 bases are TGTGCCAGCAGTCCAAGCGGGGGGGTTGAGACCCAGTACTTC. It is translated as CASSPSGGVETQYF. The chain carries TRBV3-1 (or the pseudogene TRBV3-2) and TRBJ2-5, with TRBD2 identical over 10 bases. V gave up 6 bases and J gave up 5 bases; unmatched junction bases: 6. The CDR3 is 14 amino acids. Germline CDR1 is LGHDT and CDR2 is YNNKEL (reference sequence).

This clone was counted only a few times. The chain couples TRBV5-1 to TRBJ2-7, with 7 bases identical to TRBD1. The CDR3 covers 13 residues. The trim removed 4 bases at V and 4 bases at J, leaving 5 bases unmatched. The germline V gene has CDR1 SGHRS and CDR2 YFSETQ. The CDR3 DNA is TGCGCCAGCAGCAGGACAGGCGAGTACGAGCAGTACTTC. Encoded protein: CASSRTGEYEQYF.

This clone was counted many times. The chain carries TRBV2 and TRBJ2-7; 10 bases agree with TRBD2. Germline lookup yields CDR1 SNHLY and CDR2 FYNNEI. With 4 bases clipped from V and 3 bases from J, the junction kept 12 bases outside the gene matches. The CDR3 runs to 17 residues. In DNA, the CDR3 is TGTGCCAGCAGTGGGTGGCTAGCGGGGGACCTCCTCTACGAGCAGTACTTC. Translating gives CASSGWLAGDLLYEQYF.

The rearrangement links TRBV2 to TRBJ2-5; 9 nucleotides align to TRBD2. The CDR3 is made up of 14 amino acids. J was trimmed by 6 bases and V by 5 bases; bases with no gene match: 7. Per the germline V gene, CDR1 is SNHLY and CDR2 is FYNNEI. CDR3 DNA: TGTGCCAGCAGTACAGCTAGCGGGGTACAGACCCAGTACTTC. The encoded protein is CASSTASGVQTQYF.

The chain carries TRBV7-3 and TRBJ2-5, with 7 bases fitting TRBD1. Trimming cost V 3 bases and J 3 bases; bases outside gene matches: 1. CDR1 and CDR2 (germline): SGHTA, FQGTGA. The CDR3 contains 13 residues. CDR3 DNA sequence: TGTGCCAGCAGCTTGACAGGGAAAGAGACCCAGTACTTC. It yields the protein CASSLTGKETQYF.

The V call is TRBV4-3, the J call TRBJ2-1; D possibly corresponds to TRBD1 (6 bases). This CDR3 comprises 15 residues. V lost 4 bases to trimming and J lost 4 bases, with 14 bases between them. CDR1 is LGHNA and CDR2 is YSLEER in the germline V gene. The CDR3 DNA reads TGCGCCAGCAGCCCGGGGACACGAGTATACAATGAGCAGTTCTTC. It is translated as CASSPGTRVYNEQFF.

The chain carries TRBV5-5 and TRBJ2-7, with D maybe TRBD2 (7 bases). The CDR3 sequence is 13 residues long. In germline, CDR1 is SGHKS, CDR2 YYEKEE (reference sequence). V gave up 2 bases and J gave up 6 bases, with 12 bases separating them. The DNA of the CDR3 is TGTGCCAGCAGCTTTGGGAGGGGGGGCGAGCAGTACTTC. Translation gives CASSFGRGGEQYF.

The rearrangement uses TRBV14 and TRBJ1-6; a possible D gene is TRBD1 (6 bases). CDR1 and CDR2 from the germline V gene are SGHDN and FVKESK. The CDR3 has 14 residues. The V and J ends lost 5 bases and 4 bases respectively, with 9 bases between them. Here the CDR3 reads CASSNGQYNSPLHF. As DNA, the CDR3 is TGTGCCAGCAGCAATGGACAGTATAATTCACCCCTCCACTTT.

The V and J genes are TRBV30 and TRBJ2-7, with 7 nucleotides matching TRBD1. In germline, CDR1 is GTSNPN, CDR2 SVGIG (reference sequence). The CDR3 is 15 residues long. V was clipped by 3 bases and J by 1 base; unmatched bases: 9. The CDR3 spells CAWSPRGILSYEQYF. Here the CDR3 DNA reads TGTGCCTGGAGCCCCAGGGGGATCCTTTCCTACGAGCAGTACTTC.

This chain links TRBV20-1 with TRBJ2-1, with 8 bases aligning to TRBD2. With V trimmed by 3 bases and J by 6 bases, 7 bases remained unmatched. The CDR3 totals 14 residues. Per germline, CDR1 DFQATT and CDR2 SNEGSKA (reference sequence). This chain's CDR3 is CSASPGGPRNEQFF. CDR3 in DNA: TGCAGTGCTAGTCCGGGGGGGCCGCGCAATGAGCAGTTCTTC.

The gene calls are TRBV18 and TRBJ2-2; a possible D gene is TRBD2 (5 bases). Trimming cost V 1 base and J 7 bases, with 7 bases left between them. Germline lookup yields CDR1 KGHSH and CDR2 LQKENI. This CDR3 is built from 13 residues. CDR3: CASSPLEGGELFF. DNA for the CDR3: TGTGCCAGCTCACCACTCGAGGGCGGGGAGCTGTTTTTT.

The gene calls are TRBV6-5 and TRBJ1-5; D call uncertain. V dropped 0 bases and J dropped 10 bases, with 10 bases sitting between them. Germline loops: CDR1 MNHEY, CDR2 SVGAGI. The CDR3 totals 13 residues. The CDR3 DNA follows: TGTGCCAGCAGTTACTCTCGGGTTACCCCCCAGCATTTT. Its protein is CASSYSRVTPQHF.

The CDR3 nucleotides read TGCGCCAGCAGCCAAGAAGTGTGGGGGGGCCGGATCGAGCAGTTCTTC. Translating it yields CASSQEVWGGRIEQFF. The genes are TRBV4-1 and TRBJ2-1, with a possible D match to TRBD2 (7 bases). V lost 0 bases and J 10 bases, leaving 19 bases between the germline ends. Germline CDR1 MGHRA, CDR2 YSYEKL. The CDR3 is 16 amino acids.

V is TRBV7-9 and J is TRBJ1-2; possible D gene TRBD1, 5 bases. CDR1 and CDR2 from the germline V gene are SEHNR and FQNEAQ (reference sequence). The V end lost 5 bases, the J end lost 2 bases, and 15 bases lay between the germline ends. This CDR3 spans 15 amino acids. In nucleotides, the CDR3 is TGTGCCAGCAGCGGACCATCGGGACTAAACTATGGCTACACCTTC. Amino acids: CASSGPSGLNYGYTF.

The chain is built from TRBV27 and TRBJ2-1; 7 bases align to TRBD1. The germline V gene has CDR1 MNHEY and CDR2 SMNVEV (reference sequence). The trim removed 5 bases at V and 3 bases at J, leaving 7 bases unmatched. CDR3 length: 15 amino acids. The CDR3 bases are TGTGCCAGCAGTACTTGGGACAGAATCTACAATGAGCAGTTCTTC. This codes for CASSTWDRIYNEQFF.